The 5 T cell receptor beta chains listed next were all sequenced from one sample in a study of shared clonotypes between healthy human individuals. Sequenced by immunoSEQ multiplex PCR; TCRdb stores in-frame clones only, minus some. The sample consists of 950,000 to 1,100,000 clones, about three quarters of them appearing once. The material sequenced was memory CD4+ T cells sorted from blood. Subset meaning: CD45RA-negative fraction. The source of these receptors is a man younger than 35 in good health.

This clone was picked up a small number of times. V is TRBV30 and J is TRBJ1-1, with D unresolved. V was trimmed by 1 base and J by 0 bases, leaving 6 bases between them. This CDR3 comprises 13 residues. From germline, CDR1 is GTSNPN and CDR2 SVGIG (reference sequence). Written as DNA, the CDR3 is TGTGCCTGGAGTGGGGATTTGAACACTGAAGCTTTCTTT. Translation: CAWSGDLNTEAFF.

This clone showed up just a few times. This chain joins TRBV6-4 and TRBJ1-1, with TRBD1 matching 7 bases. Germline V lookup: CDR1 MRHNA, CDR2 SNTAGT. V gave up 6 bases and J gave up 4 bases; unmatched junction bases: 8. This CDR3 region has 14 residues. The CDR3 loop reads CASRVDRASTEAFF. The CDR3 DNA is TGTGCCAGCAGGGTAGACAGGGCGAGCACTGAAGCTTTCTTT.

This clone was observed a handful of times. V usage is TRBV10-3 and J usage is TRBJ1-5; D unclear. This CDR3 region has 14 residues. V dropped 3 bases and J dropped 4 bases, with 10 bases sitting between them. CDR1 is ENHRY, CDR2 SYGVKD, per germline. The CDR3: CAISDSTGNQPQHF. The CDR3 DNA is TGTGCCATCAGTGACTCCACGGGTAATCAGCCCCAGCATTTT.

V is TRBV2 and J is TRBJ1-4, with 12 bases lining up with TRBD1. J was trimmed by 8 bases and V by 6 bases; bases with no gene match: 7. The CDR3 covers 15 residues. Germline V gene data show CDR1 as SNHLY and CDR2 as FYNNEI. The CDR3 DNA follows: TGTGCCAGCAGCCAAGGGACAGGGGGCGCAGAAAAACTGTTTTTT. Amino acids: CASSQGTGGAEKLFF.

With regard to this clone: The sample contains more than one DNA sequence encoding this CDR3. The genes are TRBV11-2 and TRBJ1-1; 8 positions agree with TRBD1. The V gene's germline CDR1 is SGHAT and CDR2 FQNNGV. The CDR3 loop spans 13 amino acids. The ends lost 5 bases at V and 4 bases at J; junction bases unmatched: 3. The CDR3 loop is CASSLTGGTEAFF. The CDR3 DNA is TGTGCCAGCAGCCTTACAGGGGGCACTGAAGCTTTCTTT.